A selection of T cell receptor beta chains follows, all from one sample in a study of T cells in tuberculosis. This table comes from immunoSEQ multiplex PCR, and its TCRdb copy is limited to in-frame clones, with some not included. The sample records around 60,000 clones, approximately 80% being singletons. Sample: CD1b-GMM tetramer-negative cells sorted from PBMCs. The receptor source for this set is an adult woman with latent tuberculosis. The CDR3 runs from the conserved cysteine through the conserved F or W. Each record gives: clone size, J gene, V gene, D gene, CDR3 DNA, CDR3 protein. A D gene is named only where the DNA matches it firmly. Clone size, where shown, is once, few, many, or a class for clones that have expanded.

>-|TRBJ2-1|TRBV6-4|TRBD2
TGTGCCAGCAGTGCCGGGACTATAGACAATGAGCAGTTCTTC
CASSAGTIDNEQFF
>-|TRBJ1-5|TRBV4-3|-
TGCGCCAGCAGCCAAGTGGCGGATCAGCCCCAGCATTTT
CASSQVADQPQHF
>few|TRBJ1-1|TRBV18|TRBD1
TGTGCCAGCTCACCTACTAGGGACAGGGTCACTGAAGCTTTCTTT
CASSPTRDRVTEAFF
>-|TRBJ2-1|TRBV7-9|TRBD2
TGTGCCAGCAGGCGGGGTAGCGGGGACTACAATGAGCAGTTCTTC
CASRRGSGDYNEQFF
>-|TRBJ2-5|TRBV28|-
TGTGCCAGCAGAAGAAGAGGAACAGGAGGGGAGACCCAGTACTTC
CASRRRGTGGETQYF
>once|TRBJ2-7|TRBV7-9|TRBD2
TGTGCCAGCAGCTCAGGAAGACTAGCGAGCTACGAGCAGTACTTC
CASSSGRLASYEQYF
>-|TRBJ1-2|TRBV27|-
TGTGCCAGCAGTGCCCCCGCGGGGAGGGGCTACACCTTC
CASSAPAGRGYTF
>-|TRBJ2-2|TRBV7-9|TRBD1
TGTGCCAGCAGCTACGGGACAGCCCCTGGCGGGGAGCTGTTTTTT
CASSYGTAPGGELFF
>-|TRBJ2-3|TRBV18|-
TGTGCCAGCTCACCAATCAGGGCGGCAGATACGCAGTATTTT
CASSPIRAADTQYF
>-|TRBJ2-1|TRBV7-8|TRBD2
TGTGCCAGCAGCCCCCTACGGACTAGCGGGAGGGTGAATGAGCAGTTCTTC
CASSPLRTSGRVNEQFF
>-|TRBJ1-4|TRBV2|TRBD1
TGTGCCAGCAGGGCCCGGGACAGGGACAATGAAAAACTGTTTTTT
CASRARDRDNEKLFF
>-|TRBJ1-1|TRBV7-3|-
TGTGCCAGCAGCTTAGACAGGAACACTGAAGCTTTCTTT
CASSLDRNTEAFF
>-|TRBJ2-5|TRBV5-4|TRBD1
TGTGCCAGCAGCTTCGGGACAGGGAGCGAGACCCAGTACTTC
CASSFGTGSETQYF
>-|TRBJ2-5|TRBV7-7|TRBD1
TGTGCCAGCAGCACGCAGACAGGGGGGAGAGAGACCCAGTACTTC
CASSTQTGGRETQYF
>-|TRBJ1-1|TRBV5-6|-
TGTGCCAGCAGCGTAACAGGGAACACTGAAGCTTTCTTT
CASSVTGNTEAFF
>-|TRBJ2-3|TRBV4-1|-
TGCGCCAGCAGCCAAGTCCCCCAGCGGGCGTACACAGATACGCAGTATTTT
CASSQVPQRAYTDTQYF
>few|TRBJ1-2|TRBV18|-
TGTGCCAGCTCACCATCCAGGGGCCTTGCTTCTAACTATGGCTACACCTTC
CASSPSRGLASNYGYTF
>-|TRBJ2-7|TRBV11-3|-
TGTGCCAGCAGCGCGACAGTCGGGGGTGAGCAGTACTTC
CASSATVGGEQYF
>-|TRBJ1-4|TRBV5-5|TRBD1
TGTGCCAGCAGCTTGGCAACGGGACAGGGCGGTGAAAAACTGTTTTTT
CASSLATGQGGEKLFF
>-|TRBJ2-2|TRBV6-6|-
TGTGCCAGCAGTTACCAGCGGACCGGGGAGCTGTTTTTT
CASSYQRTGELFF
>-|TRBJ2-5|TRBV28|TRBD2
TGTGCCAGCGGGGGAGGGGTAGAGACCCAGTACTTC
CASGGGVETQYF
>-|TRBJ1-3|TRBV2|TRBD1
TGTGCCAGCCGGACAGGCGTTTTCTCTGGAAACACCATATATTTT
CASRTGVFSGNTIYF
>-|TRBJ2-7|TRBV6-6|-
TGTGCCAGCAGCACCCCCGGTTCCGAGCAGTACTTC
CASSTPGSEQYF
>-|TRBJ2-1|TRBV6-6|TRBD2
TGTGCCAGCAGTTCTAGGACTAGCGGAACCTACAATGAGCAGTTCTTC
CASSSRTSGTYNEQFF
>few|TRBJ2-1|TRBV29-1|-
TGCAGCGTACTACCCGGGGGAAATGAGCAGTTCTTC
CSVLPGGNEQFF
>-|TRBJ1-6|TRBV5-5|TRBD1
TGTGCCAGCAGCTGGGCGGAGACAGGGGGGTATAATTCACCCCTCCACTTT
CASSWAETGGYNSPLHF
>-|TRBJ2-1|TRBV4-2|TRBD2
TGTGCCAGCAGCCTCCCCTTAGCGGGGGGCAACAATGAGCAGTTCTTC
CASSLPLAGGNNEQFF
>-|TRBJ2-7|TRBV4-3|TRBD1
TGCGCCAGCAGCCGACTGAGACAGGGGGCCTACGAGCAGTACTTC
CASSRLRQGAYEQYF